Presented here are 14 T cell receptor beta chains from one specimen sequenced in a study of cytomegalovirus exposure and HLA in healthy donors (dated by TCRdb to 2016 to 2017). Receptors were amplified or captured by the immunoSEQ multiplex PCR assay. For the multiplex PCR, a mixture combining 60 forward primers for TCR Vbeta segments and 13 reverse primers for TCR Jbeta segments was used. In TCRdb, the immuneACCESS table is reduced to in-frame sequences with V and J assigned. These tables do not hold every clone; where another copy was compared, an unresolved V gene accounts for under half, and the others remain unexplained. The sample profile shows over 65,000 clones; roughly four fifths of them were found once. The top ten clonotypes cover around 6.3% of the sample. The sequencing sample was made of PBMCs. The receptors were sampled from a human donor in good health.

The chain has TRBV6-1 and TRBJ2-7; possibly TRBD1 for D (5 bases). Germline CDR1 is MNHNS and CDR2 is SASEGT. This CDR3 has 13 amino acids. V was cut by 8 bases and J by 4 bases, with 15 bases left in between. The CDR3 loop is CASEPQYRYEQYF. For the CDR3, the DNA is TGTGCCAGCGAGCCTCAATACAGGTACGAGCAGTACTTC.

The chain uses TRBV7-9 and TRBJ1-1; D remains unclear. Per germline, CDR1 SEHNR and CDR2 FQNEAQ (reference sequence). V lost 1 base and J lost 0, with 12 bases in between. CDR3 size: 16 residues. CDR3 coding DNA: TGTGCCAGCAGCTTAGGAACGGTACCCATGAACACTGAAGCTTTCTTT. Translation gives CASSLGTVPMNTEAFF.

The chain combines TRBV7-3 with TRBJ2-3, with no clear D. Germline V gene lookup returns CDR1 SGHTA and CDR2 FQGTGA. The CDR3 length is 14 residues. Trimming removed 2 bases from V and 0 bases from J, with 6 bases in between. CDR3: CASSLLSSTDTQYF. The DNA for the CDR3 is TGTGCCAGCAGCTTACTCTCTAGCACAGATACGCAGTATTTT.

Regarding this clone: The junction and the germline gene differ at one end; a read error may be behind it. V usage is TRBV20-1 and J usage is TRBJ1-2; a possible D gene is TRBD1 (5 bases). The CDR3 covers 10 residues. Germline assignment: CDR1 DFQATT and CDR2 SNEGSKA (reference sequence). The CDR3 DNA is TGCAGTGTTTTCGATGGGGGGTCCTCCTTC. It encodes CSVFDGGSSF.

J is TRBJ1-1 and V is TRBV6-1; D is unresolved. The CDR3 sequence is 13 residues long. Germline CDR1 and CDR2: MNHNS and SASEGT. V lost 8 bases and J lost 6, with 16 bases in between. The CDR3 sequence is CASPELRDAEAFF. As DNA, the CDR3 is TGTGCCAGCCCGGAGCTCCGAGACGCTGAAGCTTTCTTT.

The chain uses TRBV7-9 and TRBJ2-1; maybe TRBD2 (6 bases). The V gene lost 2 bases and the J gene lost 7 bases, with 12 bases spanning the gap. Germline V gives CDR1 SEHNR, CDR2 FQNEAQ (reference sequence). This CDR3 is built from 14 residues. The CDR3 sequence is CASSLPPGDNEQFF. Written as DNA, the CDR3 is TGTGCCAGCAGCTTACCCCCGGGGGATAATGAGCAGTTCTTC.

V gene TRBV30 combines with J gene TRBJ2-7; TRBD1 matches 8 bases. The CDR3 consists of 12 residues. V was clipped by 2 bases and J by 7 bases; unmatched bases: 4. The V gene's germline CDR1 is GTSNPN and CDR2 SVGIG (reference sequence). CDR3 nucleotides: TGTGCCTGGAGTCAGGGGGCGGTTGAGCAGTACTTC. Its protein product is CAWSQGAVEQYF.

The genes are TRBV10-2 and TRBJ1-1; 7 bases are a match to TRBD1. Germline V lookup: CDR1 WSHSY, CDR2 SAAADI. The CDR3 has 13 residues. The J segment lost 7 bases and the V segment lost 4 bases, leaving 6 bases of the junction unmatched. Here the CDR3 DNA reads TGCGCCAGCAGTGGACAGGGATTCGATGAAGCTTTCTTT. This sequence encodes CASSGQGFDEAFF.

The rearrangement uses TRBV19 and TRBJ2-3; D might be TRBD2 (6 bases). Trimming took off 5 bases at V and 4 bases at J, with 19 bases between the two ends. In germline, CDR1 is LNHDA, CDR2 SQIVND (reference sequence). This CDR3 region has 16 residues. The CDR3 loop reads CASSVTGPSGADTQYF. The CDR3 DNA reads TGTGCCAGTAGTGTAACCGGGCCCTCGGGGGCAGATACGCAGTATTTT.

DNA of the CDR3: TGTGCCAGCAGCCCGTGGGGGACAGGGGGAAGTGTGTACTTC. Its protein product is CASSPWGTGGSVYF. V gene TRBV7-6 combines with J gene TRBJ2-7; 11 bases fit TRBD1. V was pared by 5 bases and J by 12 bases, with 12 bases of the junction left unmatched. The length of the CDR3 is 14 residues. Germline V gene lookup returns CDR1 SGHVS and CDR2 FNYEAQ.

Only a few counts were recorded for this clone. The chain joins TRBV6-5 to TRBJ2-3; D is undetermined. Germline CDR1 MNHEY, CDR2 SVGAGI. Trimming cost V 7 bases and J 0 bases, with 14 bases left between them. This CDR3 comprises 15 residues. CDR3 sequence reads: CASTVNNPSTDTQYF. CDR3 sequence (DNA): TGTGCCAGCACGGTAAATAACCCAAGCACAGATACGCAGTATTTT.

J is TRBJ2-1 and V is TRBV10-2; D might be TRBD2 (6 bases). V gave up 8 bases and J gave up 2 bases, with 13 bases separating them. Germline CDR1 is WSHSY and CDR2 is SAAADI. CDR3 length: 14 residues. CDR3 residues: CASASGGTYNEQFF. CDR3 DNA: TGCGCCAGCGCGAGTGGGGGGACCTACAATGAGCAGTTCTTC.

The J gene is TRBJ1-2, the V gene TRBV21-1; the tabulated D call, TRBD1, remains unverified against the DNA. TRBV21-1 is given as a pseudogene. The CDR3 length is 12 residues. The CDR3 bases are TGTGCCAGCAACCCAGGGGGCTTGGGCTACACCTTC. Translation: CASNPGGLGYTF.

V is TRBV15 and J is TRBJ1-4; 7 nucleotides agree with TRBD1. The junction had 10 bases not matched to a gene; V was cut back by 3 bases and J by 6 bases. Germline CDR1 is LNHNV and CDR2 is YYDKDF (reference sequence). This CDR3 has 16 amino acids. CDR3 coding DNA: TGTGCCACCAGCAGGGAAAGGGGGCGCCTTGATGAAAAACTGTTTTTT. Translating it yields CATSRERGRLDEKLFF.